The rows below give T cell receptor beta chains drawn from one sample of a study of identical twins. MiXCR, run by TCRdb on the 5' RACE reads, gives a single entry per CDR3 protein. Of just over 450,000 distinct CDR3 sequences detected, approximately 15% appear once; the ten largest clones hold around 0.52%. Separately, the same data were catalogued under a study of yellow fever vaccine responses in identical twins.

Sequencing was done on a sample of CD4+ T cells sorted from blood. The receptors originated from a woman under 30 in good health. Each CDR3 is given with its conserved first and last residue. A D gene is named only where the DNA matches it firmly. Not every row has a clone size; where given, it reads once, few, many or a size class.

TRBJ2-2 - few TRBV5-1 TGCGCCAGCAGCGTGGAAGGCGGCACCGGGGAGCTGTTTTTT CASSVEGGTGELFF
TRBJ2-3 - - TRBV30 TGTGCCTGGAGCCAAAAAGGGGCAGGGGGCACAGATACGCAGTATTTT CAWSQKGAGGTDTQYF
TRBJ2-2 - many TRBV4-2 TGTGCCAGCAGCTTAAGCGGGAACACCGGGGAGCTGTTTTTT CASSLSGNTGELFF
TRBJ2-1 TRBD2 few TRBV4-3 TGCGCCAGCAGCCAAGGGGGACTAGCGGGAGCCTACAATGAGCAGTTCTTC CASSQGGLAGAYNEQFF
TRBJ2-3 TRBD1 - TRBV11-2 TGTGCCAGCAGCTTAAGGGCTGCCGCAGGGGGCCATGGAGATACGCAGTATTTT CASSLRAAAGGHGDTQYF
TRBJ2-7 TRBD2 - TRBV9 TGTGCCAGCAGCCCGCTAGCGGCGAGCTCCTACGAGCAGTACTTC CASSPLAASSYEQYF
TRBJ2-4 TRBD1 few TRBV4-3 TGCGCCAGCAGCCAAGCCAGGGGGACAAACATTCAGTACTTC CASSQARGTNIQYF
TRBJ2-7 - - TRBV25-1 TGTGCCGTCAGGGCGGGGACCTCCTACGAGCAGTACTTC CAVRAGTSYEQYF
TRBJ1-2 - - TRBV12-3/TRBV12-4 TGTGCCAGCAGCGACGCCCCAGGGGTAAACTATGGCTACACCTTC CASSDAPGVNYGYTF
TRBJ2-1 TRBD2 - TRBV12-3/TRBV12-4 TGTGCCAGCAGTCGTAGCGGGGGCTTCACGGGGTTCTTC CASSRSGGFTGFF
TRBJ2-7 - - TRBV29-1 TGCAGCGTTGCACAGGAGTCCTACGAGCAGTACTTC CSVAQESYEQYF
TRBJ2-2 - many TRBV12-3/TRBV12-4 TGTGCCAGCAGTCGGACCGGCACCGGGGAGCTGTTTTTT CASSRTGTGELFF
TRBJ2-7 TRBD2 few TRBV7-9 TGTGCCAGCAGCTTTGGCGGGGGTGCCTACGAGCAGTACTTC CASSFGGGAYEQYF
TRBJ2-5 TRBD1 many TRBV4-2 TGTGCCAGCAGCCAAGACGCGACAGGGGTAGCAAAGACCCAGTACTTC CASSQDATGVAKTQYF
TRBJ2-7 - - TRBV20-1 TGCAGTGCTAGGATAACAGGGTTACTTGACGAGCAGTACTTC CSARITGLLDEQYF
TRBJ2-3 - few TRBV12-2 TGTGCAAGTCGCTTCCCTGACGGCACAGATACGCAGTATTTT CASRFPDGTDTQYF
TRBJ2-3 - few TRBV30 TGTGCCTGGAGTAGTAAAGATACGCAGTATTTT CAWSSKDTQYF
TRBJ1-1 - - TRBV11-2 TGTGCCAGCAGCTTTCGACACCCGAACACTGAAGCTTTCTTT CASSFRHPNTEAFF
TRBJ1-2 - few TRBV3-1 TGTGCCAGCAGCCAAGGGACCAAAGGAGGAGGCTACACCTTC CASSQGTKGGGYTF
TRBJ2-7 - - TRBV9 TGTGCCAGCAGCCCCCGACCCCGGACCGGCGAGCAGTACTTC CASSPRPRTGEQYF
TRBJ2-7 - - TRBV5-1 TGCGCCAGCAGCTTAGGTAACAGGTCAAGCTACGAGCAGTACTTC CASSLGNRSSYEQYF
TRBJ2-5 TRBD2 - TRBV9 TGTGCCAGCAGCGCCGGGACTAGCGGACGACAAGAGACCCAGTACTTC CASSAGTSGRQETQYF
TRBJ1-3 - - TRBV28 TGTGCCAGCAGTTTACGAGGGGGCTCTGGAAACACCATATATTTT CASSLRGGSGNTIYF
TRBJ2-7 TRBD1 - TRBV30 TGTGCCCGGACAGGGGAGGCCTACGAGCAGTACTTC CARTGEAYEQYF
TRBJ2-7 - - TRBV5-1 TGCGCCAGCAGCTCATCGACCTACGAGCAGTACTTC CASSSSTYEQYF
TRBJ1-1 TRBD1 - TRBV7-2 TGTGCCAGCAGCTTCAATAACCGGGACAGGAGGAACACTGAAGCTTTCTTT CASSFNNRDRRNTEAFF
TRBJ2-1 TRBD1 - TRBV12-3/TRBV12-4 TGTGCCAGCCAACTACTGACAGGGGCGAACGACAATGAGCAGTTCTTC CASQLLTGANDNEQFF
TRBJ2-7 TRBD1 many TRBV6-5 TGTGCCAGCAGTTCCCCGGGACAGGGCTCCTACGAGCAGTACTTC CASSSPGQGSYEQYF
TRBJ2-1 TRBD2 few TRBV28 TGTGCCAGCAGTTTATTGCCTAGCGGGACGGGAGAAAAGTTCTTC CASSLLPSGTGEKFF
TRBJ1-4 - once TRBV4-1 TGCGCCAGCAGCCAAGATCTTGACCGACTGACACCGAATGAAAAACTGTTTTTT CASSQDLDRLTPNEKLFF
TRBJ2-3 TRBD2 few TRBV11-2 TGTGCCAGCGGCTTAGATCTTCCCGGGGGGTCGGATACGCAGTATTTT CASGLDLPGGSDTQYF
TRBJ1-1 - many TRBV29-1 TGCAGCGATTCTCATGCCCTGAACACTGAAGCTTTCTTT CSDSHALNTEAFF
TRBJ2-7 - few TRBV7-3 TGTGCCAGCAGCCCCGGGGGCGCGTTCTACGAGCAGTACTTC CASSPGGAFYEQYF
TRBJ1-4 - few TRBV2 TGTGCCACCTTGTTGGGGGGTACTAATGAAAAACTGTTTTTT CATLLGGTNEKLFF
TRBJ2-1 - - TRBV28 TGTGCCAGCAGTAGAGCAGCTAGACTATACAATGAGCAGTTCTTC CASSRAARLYNEQFF
TRBJ2-7 TRBD2 few TRBV6-5 TGTGCCAGCAGTTACCGGGGACTAGCAGCCAACGAGCAGTACTTC CASSYRGLAANEQYF
TRBJ2-5 TRBD1 many TRBV28 TGTGCCAGCTTCCCCGGGACAGGGCCCGCAGAGACCCAGTACTTC CASFPGTGPAETQYF
TRBJ2-1 - few TRBV28 TGTGCCAGCATCCATGAGCAGTTCTTC CASIHEQFF
TRBJ1-5 TRBD1 few TRBV4-1 TGCGCCAGCAGCCAAGCCTATGAGAGACAGGGGGCTTTGGATCAGCCCCAGCATTTT CASSQAYERQGALDQPQHF
TRBJ2-1 - few TRBV27 TGTGCCAGCGGGGGACGCAGTGAGCAGTTCTTC CASGGRSEQFF
TRBJ2-3 - - TRBV9 TGTGCCAGCAGCGTTAGGGGGTCGGCAGATACGCAGTGTTTT CASSVRGSADTQCF
TRBJ2-3 - few TRBV5-5 TGTGCCAGCAGCTTTCGGCCCGCGGGCCTCACAGATACGCAGTATTTT CASSFRPAGLTDTQYF